This TCR beta chain came from a study of cytomegalovirus exposure and HLA in healthy donors. Study results and caveats: Associated with cytomegalovirus, according to the listing, were some 150 TCR beta chains.

With 4 bases clipped from V and 9 bases from J, the junction kept 11 bases outside the gene matches. CDR3 length: 15 amino acids. CDR1 and CDR2 (germline): SGHRS, YFSETQ. The assay was immunoSEQ multiplex PCR, and TCRdb's table has in-frame clones only and misses some. The sample shows about 95,000 clones, approximately 81% of them seen only once. Of note for this clone: Its antigen is currently unknown.

Source material: PBMCs. This TCR came from a man between 18 and 35 years old in good health and CMV-seropositive. The chain uses TRBV5-1 and TRBJ2-4, with TRBD1 matching over 9 bases. CDR3 nucleotide sequence: TGCGCCAGCAGCCCGACCGGGACAGGGAACGGCATTCAGTACTTC. It encodes CASSPTGTGNGIQYF. The full variable domain, its missing parts supplied by reference TRBV5-1 and TRBJ2-4, is KAGVTQTPRYLIKTRGQQVTLSCSPISGHRSVSWYQQTPGQGLQFLFEYFSETQRNKGNFPGRFSGRQFSNSRSEMNVSTLELGDSALYLCASSPTGTGNGIQYFGAGTRLSVL.